The 22 T cell receptor beta chains reported below all come from one sample, sequenced in a study of beta chain features in type 1 diabetes. Every isolated RNA sample was fully reverse transcribed, so sequencing captured expressed TCRB transcripts. Clones were sequenced by immunoSEQ multiplex PCR, and TCRdb holds only the in-frame ones, with some missing. The table lists about 6,000 clones, 70% to 75% of them singletons. Sequenced material: Tregs from blood. These receptors were taken from a man aged 18 to 30 in good health.

The chain links TRBV18 to TRBJ1-2; the match to TRBD1 covers 8 bases. The CDR3 has 13 residues. V was clipped by 4 bases and J by 6 bases; unmatched bases: 4. Germline assignment: CDR1 KGHSH and CDR2 LQKENI. CDR3 loop: CASSLGQANGYTF. The CDR3 DNA reads TGTGCCAGCTCACTGGGACAGGCGAATGGCTACACCTTC.

This clone was recorded only once. The V call is TRBV9, the J call TRBJ2-1; 10 nucleotides line up with TRBD2. With 0 bases clipped from V and 8 bases from J, the junction kept 2 bases outside the gene matches. This CDR3 has 14 residues. Germline lookup yields CDR1 SGDLS and CDR2 YYNGEE. The CDR3 nucleotides read TGTGCCAGCAGCGTAGACGGGACTAGCGATGAGCAGTTCTTC. Amino acid sequence: CASSVDGTSDEQFF.

The chain employs TRBV25-1 and TRBJ2-5; the D gene is possibly TRBD2 (5 bases). Trimming left V 6 bases short and J 5 bases short, with 10 bases between. This CDR3 has 12 amino acids. Germline V gene data show CDR1 as MGHDK and CDR2 as SYGVNS. The CDR3 spells CASRTPGETQYF. In DNA form, the CDR3 reads TGTGCCAGCAGGACCCCGGGGGAGACCCAGTACTTC.

The gene calls are TRBV7-2 and TRBJ2-7; tentatively, D is TRBD1 (6 bases). The CDR3 totals 15 residues. Trimming shortened V by 2 bases and J by 0 bases, and 11 bases separated the two germline ends. Germline V CDR1 and CDR2: SGHTA, FQGNSA. Here the CDR3 reads CASSLQGRSSYEQYF. CDR3 DNA sequence: TGTGCCAGCAGCTTACAGGGGAGAAGCTCCTACGAGCAGTACTTC.

The genes are TRBV4-3 and TRBJ1-2; D call uncertain. V was clipped by 1 base and J by 7 bases, with 13 bases between them. Germline V lookup: CDR1 LGHNA, CDR2 YSLEER. This CDR3 has 14 residues. The CDR3 is CASSQVTGSSGYTF. CDR3 bases: TGCGCCAGCAGCCAAGTGACCGGGTCGAGTGGCTACACCTTC.

The gene calls are TRBV7-2 and TRBJ1-6, with 9 nucleotides matching TRBD1. The CDR3 consists of 15 residues. Germline assignment: CDR1 SGHTA and CDR2 FQGNSA. V gave up 5 bases and J gave up 7 bases; unmatched junction bases: 6. CDR3 coding DNA: TGTGCCAGCAGCCCCAGGACAGGGGCGAATTCACCCCTCCACTTT. It is translated as CASSPRTGANSPLHF.

Remarks on this clone: Other DNA sequences of this sample code for an identical CDR3. This chain links TRBV7-9 with TRBJ2-1; 7 bases fit TRBD2. J was trimmed by 2 bases and V by 8 bases; bases with no gene match: 6. The germline V gene encodes CDR1 SEHNR and CDR2 FQNEAQ (reference sequence). The CDR3 loop spans 14 amino acids. Written as DNA, the CDR3 is TGTGCCAGCGGGGGGACTAAGACCTACAATGAGCAGTTCTTC. As protein: CASGGTKTYNEQFF.

This clone was picked up one time. The chain is built from TRBV5-1 and TRBJ2-5, with a possible D match to TRBD2 (5 bases). The CDR3 consists of 14 residues. Germline CDR1 SGHRS, CDR2 YFSETQ. V was clipped by 0 bases and J by 2 bases, with 8 bases between them. This CDR3 is CASSLGLSQETQYF. CDR3 in DNA: TGCGCCAGCAGCTTGGGACTATCACAAGAGACCCAGTACTTC.

V gene TRBV11-1 combines with J gene TRBJ2-1; D is unresolved. The germline V and J ends were trimmed by 5 bases and 10 bases, with 18 bases remaining between them. Germline V gives CDR1 SGHAT, CDR2 FQDESV (reference sequence). There are 14 residues in the CDR3. This CDR3 is CASSLTRGSGEQFF. CDR3 DNA sequence: TGTGCCAGCAGCCTCACCCGAGGCTCCGGCGAGCAGTTCTTC.

The gene calls are TRBV7-2 and TRBJ2-2; 7 bases are a match to TRBD2. CDR3 size: 15 residues. The germline CDR1 and CDR2 sequences are SGHTA and FQGNSA. Trimming cost V 5 bases and J 1 base; bases outside gene matches: 4. The CDR3, as DNA: TGTGCCAGCAGCCCGGGACTACAGAACACCGGGGAGCTGTTTTTT. It yields the protein CASSPGLQNTGELFF.

This clone was observed a handful of times. This sequence joins TRBV7-2 and TRBJ2-1; 13 bases are a match to TRBD2. The trim removed 4 bases at V and 4 bases at J, leaving 4 bases unmatched. Germline CDR1 SGHTA, CDR2 FQGNSA. The CDR3 is 16 residues long. CDR3 loop: CASSWTSGGRYNEQFF. The CDR3, as DNA: TGTGCCAGCAGCTGGACTAGCGGGGGTCGGTACAATGAGCAGTTCTTC.

This clone was observed a single time. The chain combines TRBV27 with TRBJ2-7; 7 bases match TRBD1. Germline V CDR1 and CDR2: MNHEY, SMNVEV (reference sequence). This CDR3 spans 15 amino acids. The ends lost 5 bases at V and 1 base at J; junction bases unmatched: 8. CDR3 DNA sequence: TGTGCCAGCAGTCCCTCCCCAGGGGGTTCCTACGAGCAGTACTTC. Translating gives CASSPSPGGSYEQYF.

V gene TRBV9 combines with J gene TRBJ2-7; possibly TRBD1 for D (6 bases). The CDR3 has 15 amino acids. Germline values: CDR1 SGDLS, CDR2 YYNGEE. Trimming stripped 0 bases from V and 2 bases from J, with 12 bases between. CDR3 DNA sequence: TGTGCCAGCAGCGTAGGGGCAGGGGCGACCTACGAGCAGTACTTC. Translating it yields CASSVGAGATYEQYF.

The chain couples TRBV18 to TRBJ2-7; no firm D call. Germline CDR1 and CDR2: KGHSH and LQKENI. V lost 3 bases and J 3 bases, leaving 6 bases between the germline ends. This CDR3 has 12 amino acids. DNA of the CDR3: TGTGCCAGCTCACCGCACTACTACGAGCAGTACTTC. Translation gives CASSPHYYEQYF.

The V call is TRBV5-4, the J call TRBJ1-1, with D unresolved. Germline values: CDR1 SGHNT, CDR2 YYREEE (reference sequence). This CDR3 comprises 15 residues. Trimming removed 4 bases at V and 0 bases at J, with 13 bases between. In DNA form, the CDR3 reads TGTGCCAGCAGCACCGAACCTCGGGTGAACACTGAAGCTTTCTTT. Translating it yields CASSTEPRVNTEAFF.

V is TRBV7-2 and J is TRBJ2-7; the match to TRBD2 covers 7 bases. The CDR3 is made up of 14 amino acids. The germline V gene encodes CDR1 SGHTA and CDR2 FQGNSA. After removal of 3 bases from V and 5 bases from J, the junction contained 7 bases not matched to a gene. The chain's CDR3 is CASSLASGRNEQYF. In DNA, the CDR3 is TGTGCCAGCAGCTTGGCCTCCGGGAGGAACGAGCAGTACTTC.

The chain carries TRBV7-2 and TRBJ2-7; 8 nucleotides align to TRBD1. Trimming at V came to 1 base and at J to 3 bases, leaving 5 bases not matched to a gene. Germline lookup yields CDR1 SGHTA and CDR2 FQGNSA. There are 15 residues in the CDR3. CDR3 residues: CASSLGVTGDYEQYF. The CDR3, as DNA: TGTGCCAGCAGCTTAGGAGTGACAGGGGACTACGAGCAGTACTTC.

This chain connects TRBV19 to TRBJ2-5, with 8 positions matching TRBD1. Germline V gene data show CDR1 as LNHDA and CDR2 as SQIVND (reference sequence). V was clipped by 5 bases and J by 5 bases; unmatched bases: 13. The CDR3 has 16 amino acids. CDR3 nucleotide sequence: TGTGCCAGTAGTTCCCCTAGGGCAGGGGGCGTCGAGACCCAGTACTTC. Protein sequence: CASSSPRAGGVETQYF.

V is TRBV19 and J is TRBJ2-7; 7 bases line up with TRBD1. CDR3 length: 14 amino acids. The ends lost 2 bases at V and 1 base at J; junction bases unmatched: 2. Germline CDR1 reads LNHDA; CDR2 reads SQIVND (reference sequence). CDR3: CASSIRDRSYEQYF. CDR3 bases: TGTGCCAGTAGTATAAGGGACAGATCCTACGAGCAGTACTTC.

This sequence joins TRBV27 and TRBJ2-1; 8 bases are shared with TRBD2. Germline V gives CDR1 MNHEY, CDR2 SMNVEV (reference sequence). This CDR3 is 14 amino acids long. V dropped 5 bases and J dropped 4; count of bases not matched to a gene: 4. This CDR3 is CASSPAGAYNEQFF. The CDR3 DNA follows: TGTGCCAGCAGTCCAGCGGGGGCGTACAATGAGCAGTTCTTC.

The CDR3 sequence: CSVMTSGGYEQYF. The CDR3 nucleotides read TGCAGCGTTATGACTAGCGGGGGTTACGAGCAGTACTTC. The V call is TRBV29-1, the J call TRBJ2-7; 12 bases agree with TRBD2. CDR3 length equals 13 residues. The J segment lost 4 bases and the V segment lost 5 bases, leaving 3 bases of the junction unmatched. Looked up from germline, CDR1 is SQVTM and CDR2 is ANQGSEA.

This chain connects TRBV7-2 to TRBJ2-3, with D perhaps matching TRBD1 (5 bases). Trimming left V 5 bases short and J 12 bases short, with 24 bases between. This CDR3 region has 15 residues. The germline V gene has CDR1 SGHTA and CDR2 FQGNSA. The CDR3 loop reads CASSTLGVRLGPQYF. In DNA, the CDR3 is TGTGCCAGCAGCACCCTAGGGGTCCGCCTCGGGCCCCAGTATTTT.